These T cell receptor beta chains were read from a single sample in a study of blood T cell repertoires in COVID-19. The protocol was immunoSEQ multiplex PCR, while the TCRdb copy is restricted to in-frame clones and leaves out a portion. The repertoire consists of 130,000 or so clones, with 85% to 90% occurring once and the leading ten covering more than 1.5%. Sequenced material: peripheral blood. These receptors all come from a woman in her sixties with acute or convalescent COVID-19. CDR3s include the opening cysteine and the closing phenylalanine or tryptophan. Fields, in order: J gene, V gene, D gene, clone size, CDR3 protein, CDR3 DNA. D genes are given only for firm matches. Clone size, where shown, is once, few, many, or a class for clones that have expanded.

TRBJ2-7,TRBV6-2/TRBV6-3,.,once,CASSYMGLYEQYF,TGTGCCAGCAGTTACATGGGACTCTACGAGCAGTACTTC
TRBJ2-1,TRBV20-1,TRBD2,.,CSASPSGGAFNEQFF,TGCAGTGCTAGTCCTAGCGGGGGGGCATTCAATGAGCAGTTCTTC
TRBJ1-5,TRBV7-2,.,.,CASSLGQSNQPQHF,TGTGCCAGCAGCTTAGGACAGAGCAATCAGCCCCAGCATTTT
TRBJ2-7,TRBV5-1,.,.,CASSLHRDPYEQYF,TGCGCCAGCAGCTTGCACAGGGACCCCTACGAGCAGTACTTC
TRBJ1-1,TRBV7-2,.,few,CASSTQVNTEAFF,TGTGCCAGCAGCACCCAGGTGAACACTGAAGCTTTCTTT
TRBJ2-1,TRBV11-2,.,.,CASTGVTQMNEQFF,TGTGCCAGCACCGGGGTAACGCAGATGAATGAGCAGTTCTTC
TRBJ2-2,TRBV29-1,.,.,CSVEEIAYTGELFF,TGCAGCGTTGAAGAGATAGCCTACACCGGGGAGCTGTTTTTT
TRBJ2-7,TRBV28,.,.,CASSLPVGAVYEQYF,TGTGCCAGCAGTTTGCCGGTTGGGGCAGTCTACGAGCAGTACTTC
TRBJ1-2,TRBV6-2/TRBV6-3,TRBD1,few,CASSSTGRYGYTF,TGTGCCAGCAGTTCGACAGGGAGATATGGCTACACCTTC
TRBJ2-7,TRBV4-1,.,.,CASSQTGHPDEQYF,TGCGCCAGCAGCCAAACAGGACACCCCGACGAGCAGTACTTC
TRBJ2-3,TRBV7-8,TRBD1,.,CASSSDRVPPTDTQYF,TGTGCCAGCAGCTCCGACAGGGTCCCCCCCACAGATACGCAGTATTTT
TRBJ2-1,TRBV29-1,.,.,CSVDGDHNEQFF,TGCAGCGTTGACGGGGATCACAATGAGCAGTTCTTC
TRBJ2-1,TRBV19,TRBD2,.,CASSILAGEHNEQFF,TGTGCCAGTAGTATTCTCGCGGGGGAACACAATGAGCAGTTCTTC
TRBJ1-3,TRBV28,.,.,CASSLGQSYTIYF,TGTGCCAGCAGTTTGGGGCAAAGCTACACCATATATTTT
TRBJ1-1,TRBV5-6,.,.,CASSLAAGITFF,TGTGCCAGCAGCTTGGCCGCCGGGATAACTTTCTTT
TRBJ2-3,TRBV7-9,TRBD1,.,CASSLTGQVTDTQYF,TGTGCCAGCAGCTTAACGGGACAGGTCACAGATACGCAGTATTTT
TRBJ2-1,TRBV30,TRBD2,.,CAGSAGEGRNEQFF,TGTGCCGGGAGCGCGGGGGAGGGTAGGAATGAGCAGTTCTTC
TRBJ2-1,TRBV7-8,.,.,CASSSQRSSYNEQFF,TGTGCCAGCAGCTCCCAGCGGAGCTCCTACAATGAGCAGTTCTTC
TRBJ1-2,TRBV27,TRBD1,.,CASSLSGQGINYGYTF,TGTGCCAGCAGTTTATCGGGACAGGGAATCAACTATGGCTACACCTTC
TRBJ1-3,TRBV3-1/TRBV3-2,TRBD1,.,CASSQETGGYTIYF,TGTGCCAGCAGCCAAGAGACAGGGGGATACACCATATATTTT
TRBJ1-5,TRBV6-5,.,few,CASSYGRGQPQHF,TGTGCCAGCAGTTACGGGAGGGGTCAGCCCCAGCATTTT
TRBJ1-6,TRBV5-1,.,.,CASSLVSENSPLHF,TGCGCCAGCAGCTTGGTGTCAGAAAATTCACCCCTCCACTTT
TRBJ2-3,TRBV7-2,.,.,CASSLILVGDTQYF,TGTGCCAGCAGCTTAATACTAGTGGGAGATACGCAGTATTTT
TRBJ1-2,TRBV5-6,.,.,CASTVGGSGGYTF,TGTGCCAGCACCGTTGGCGGGTCGGGCGGCTACACCTTC
TRBJ1-2,TRBV19,TRBD1,.,CASRRPGQETYGYTF,TGTGCCAGTAGGCGGCCGGGACAGGAGACTTATGGCTACACCTTC
TRBJ2-2,TRBV5-1,.,few,CASSLVQGNTGELFF,TGCGCCAGCAGCTTGGTTCAGGGAAACACCGGGGAGCTGTTTTTT
TRBJ2-5,TRBV9,TRBD2,.,CASSVGLTSGPRETQYF,TGTGCCAGCAGCGTAGGATTGACTAGCGGGCCAAGGGAGACCCAGTACTTC
TRBJ1-6,TRBV7-9,.,.,CASSLGGTRESPLHF,TGTGCCAGCAGCTTAGGCGGGACCCGGGAGTCACCCCTCCACTTT